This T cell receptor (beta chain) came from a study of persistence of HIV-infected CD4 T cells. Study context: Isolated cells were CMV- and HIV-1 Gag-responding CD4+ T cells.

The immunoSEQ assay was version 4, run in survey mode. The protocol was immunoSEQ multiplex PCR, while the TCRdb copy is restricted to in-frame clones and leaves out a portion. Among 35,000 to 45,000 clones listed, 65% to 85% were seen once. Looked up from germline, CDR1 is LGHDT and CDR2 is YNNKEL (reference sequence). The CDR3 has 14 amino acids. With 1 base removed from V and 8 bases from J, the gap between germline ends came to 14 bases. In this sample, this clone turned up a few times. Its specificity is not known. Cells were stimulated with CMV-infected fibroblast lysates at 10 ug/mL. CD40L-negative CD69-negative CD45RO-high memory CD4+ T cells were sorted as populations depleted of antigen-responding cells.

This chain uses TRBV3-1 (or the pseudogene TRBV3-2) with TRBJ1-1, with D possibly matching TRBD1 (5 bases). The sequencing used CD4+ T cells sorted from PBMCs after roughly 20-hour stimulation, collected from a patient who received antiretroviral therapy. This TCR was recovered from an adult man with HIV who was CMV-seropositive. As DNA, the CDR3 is TGTGCCAGCAGCCAAGCACCGCGAAGGGACGAAGCTTTCTTT. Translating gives CASSQAPRRDEAFF.